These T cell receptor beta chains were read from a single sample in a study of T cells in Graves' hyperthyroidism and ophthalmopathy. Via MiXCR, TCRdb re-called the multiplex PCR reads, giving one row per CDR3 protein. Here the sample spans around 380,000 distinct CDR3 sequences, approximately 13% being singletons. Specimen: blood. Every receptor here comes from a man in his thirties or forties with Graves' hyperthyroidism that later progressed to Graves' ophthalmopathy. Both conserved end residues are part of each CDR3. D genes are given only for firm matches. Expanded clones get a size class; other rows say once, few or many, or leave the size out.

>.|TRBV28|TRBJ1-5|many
CASSANDRLTISPKPQHF
TGTGCCAGCAGTGCCAACGACAGGTTAACAATCAGCCCCAAGCCCCAGCATTTT
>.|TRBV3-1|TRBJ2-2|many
CASSAPGTFLAGELFF
TGTGCCAGCAGCGCACCCGGGACCTTTCTTGCCGGGGAGCTGTTTTTT
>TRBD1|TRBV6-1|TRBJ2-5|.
CASSTGGAEETQYF
TGTGCCAGCAGTACAGGGGGCGCAGAAGAGACCCAGTACTTC
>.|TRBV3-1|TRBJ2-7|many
CASSRSGTLYEQYF
TGTGCCAGCAGCCGCTCCGGGACTCTCTACGAGCAGTACTTC
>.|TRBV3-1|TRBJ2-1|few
CASSQARGLRGIYNEQFF
TGTGCCAGCAGCCAAGCTCGAGGTCTGCGGGGAATCTACAATGAGCAGTTCTTC
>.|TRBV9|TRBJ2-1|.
CASSEDVSSYNEQSF
TGTGCCAGCAGCGAGGACGTCAGCTCCTACAATGAGCAGTCCTTC
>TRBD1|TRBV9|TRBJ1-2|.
CASSPTTGRPYGYTF
TGTGCCAGCAGCCCTACGACAGGGCGCCCCTATGGCTACACCTTC
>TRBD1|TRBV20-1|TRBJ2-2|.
CSAHRGRWGTGELFF
TGCAGTGCTCACAGGGGGCGCTGGGGAACCGGGGAGCTGTTTTTT
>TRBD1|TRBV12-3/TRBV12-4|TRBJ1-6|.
CASSLATGRYNSPLHF
TGTGCCAGCAGTTTAGCGACAGGGAGATATAATTCACCCCTCCACTTT
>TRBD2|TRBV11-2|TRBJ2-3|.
CASSFLAGVTDTQYF
TGTGCCAGCAGCTTTCTAGCGGGGGTCACAGATACGCAGTATTTT
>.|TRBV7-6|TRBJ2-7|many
CASSLAGTYEQYF
TGTGCCAGCAGCTTAGCAGGGACCTACGAGCAGTACTTC
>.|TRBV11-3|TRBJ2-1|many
CASSRTRWEQFF
TGTGCCAGCAGCCGAACACGTTGGGAGCAGTTCTTC
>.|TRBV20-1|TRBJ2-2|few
CSARDTSTGELFF
TGCAGTGCTAGAGACACCTCCACCGGGGAGCTGTTTTTT
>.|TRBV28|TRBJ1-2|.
CASTLETGYGYTF
TGTGCCAGCACCCTAGAGACAGGTTATGGCTACACCTTC
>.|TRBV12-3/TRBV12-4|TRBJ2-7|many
CASSLMWGYEQYF
TGTGCCAGCAGTTTAATGTGGGGCTACGAGCAGTACTTC
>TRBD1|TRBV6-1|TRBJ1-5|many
CASSEVGQGIYSNQPQHF
TGTGCCAGCAGTGAAGTGGGACAGGGAATCTATAGCAATCAGCCCCAGCATTTT
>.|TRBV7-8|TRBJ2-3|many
CASSLGRQALRTDTQYF
TGTGCCAGCAGCTTAGGACGACAGGCCCTTCGCACAGATACGCAGTATTTT
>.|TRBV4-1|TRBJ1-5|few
CASRHTGTNQPQHF
TGCGCCAGCAGACATACAGGGACCAATCAGCCCCAGCATTTT
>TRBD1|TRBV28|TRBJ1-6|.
CASSSPGQGVNSPLHF
TGTGCCAGCAGTTCTCCGGGACAGGGGGTGAATTCACCCCTCCACTTT
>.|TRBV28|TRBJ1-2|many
CASSGDNYGYTF
TGTGCCAGCAGTGGGGACAACTATGGCTACACCTTC
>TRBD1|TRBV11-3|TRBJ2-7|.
CASEGWGQGTLEQYF
TGTGCCAGCGAAGGATGGGGACAGGGCACCCTCGAGCAGTACTTC
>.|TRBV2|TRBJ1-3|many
CASSDGFSGNTIYF
TGTGCCAGCAGTGACGGGTTCTCTGGAAACACCATATATTTT
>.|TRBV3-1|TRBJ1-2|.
CASSQGTGKGGYTF
TGTGCCAGCAGCCAAGGTACAGGGAAGGGCGGCTACACCTTC
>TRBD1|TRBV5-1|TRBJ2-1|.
CASTESGTGGETQFF
TGCGCCAGCACCGAATCCGGGACAGGGGGTGAGACCCAGTTCTTC
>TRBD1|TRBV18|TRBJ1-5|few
CASSLFSGTGGNQPQHF
TGTGCCAGCTCACTTTTTTCCGGGACAGGGGGCAATCAGCCCCAGCATTTT
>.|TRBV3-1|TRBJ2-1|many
CASSYDTTVDEQFF
TGTGCCAGCAGCTACGACACGACGGTGGATGAGCAGTTCTTC
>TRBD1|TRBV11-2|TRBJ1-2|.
CASSPGTGGANYGYTF
TGTGCCAGCAGCCCCGGGACAGGGGGCGCCAACTATGGCTACACCTTC